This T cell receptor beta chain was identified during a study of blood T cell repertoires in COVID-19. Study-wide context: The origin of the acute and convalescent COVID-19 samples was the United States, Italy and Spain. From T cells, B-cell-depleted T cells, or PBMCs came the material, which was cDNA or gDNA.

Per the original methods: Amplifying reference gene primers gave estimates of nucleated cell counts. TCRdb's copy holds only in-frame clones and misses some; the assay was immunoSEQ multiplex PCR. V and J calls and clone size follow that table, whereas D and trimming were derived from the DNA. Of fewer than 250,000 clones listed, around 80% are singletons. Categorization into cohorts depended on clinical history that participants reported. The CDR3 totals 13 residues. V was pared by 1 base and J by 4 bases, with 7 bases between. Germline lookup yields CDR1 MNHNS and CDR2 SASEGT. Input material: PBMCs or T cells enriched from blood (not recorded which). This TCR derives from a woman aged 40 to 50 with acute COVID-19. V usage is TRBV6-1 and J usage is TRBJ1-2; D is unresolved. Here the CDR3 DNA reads TGTGCCAGCAGTGAAGGGGCCTCCTATGGCTACACCTTC. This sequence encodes CASSEGASYGYTF.